A single sample gave rise to the 9 T cell receptor beta chains below, sequenced in a study of shared clonotypes between healthy human individuals. Assay used: immunoSEQ multiplex PCR; TCRdb lists only in-frame clones, some missing. The sample includes around 700,000 clones, about three quarters of them seen just once. Sequenced material: memory CD4+ T cells sorted from blood. Indicated subset: CD45RA-negative fraction. These receptors were collected from a woman aged 30 to 39 in good health.

The J gene is TRBJ2-3, the V gene TRBV7-3; 7 bases align to TRBD2. Trimming at V came to 5 bases and at J to 2 bases, leaving 10 bases not matched to a gene. CDR3 length: 16 residues. Germline assignment: CDR1 SGHTA and CDR2 FQGTGA. The CDR3 nucleotides read TGTGCCAGCAGCCACGGAGTAGCGGGTGTCACAGATACGCAGTATTTT. This codes for CASSHGVAGVTDTQYF.

The J gene is TRBJ1-2, the V gene TRBV4-2; weak D call: TRBD1 (5 bases). This CDR3 has 15 residues. Germline assignment: CDR1 LGHNA and CDR2 YNFKEQ. Deletions cut 1 base from V and 3 bases from J, with 12 bases between. DNA of the CDR3: TGTGCCAGCAGCCAAGTTGAGGGGTGGGACTATGGCTACACCTTC. Protein: CASSQVEGWDYGYTF.

V usage is TRBV9 and J usage is TRBJ1-1, with 10 bases matching TRBD1. This CDR3 has 17 amino acids. Germline CDR1 reads SGDLS; CDR2 reads YYNGEE. V lost 0 bases to trimming and J lost 2 bases; unmatched junction nucleotides: 7. CDR3: CASSVAGQGSLNTEAFF. The CDR3 DNA follows: TGTGCCAGCAGCGTAGCGGGACAGGGGAGTCTAAACACTGAAGCTTTCTTT.

The chain uses TRBV18 and TRBJ2-5; D is unresolved. In germline, CDR1 is KGHSH, CDR2 LQKENI. The CDR3 is made up of 15 amino acids. V was cut by 1 base and J by 1 base, with 10 bases left in between. The CDR3 DNA reads as TGTGCCAGCTCACCACTCGATGCCAGCCAAGAGACCCAGTACTTC. Translation: CASSPLDASQETQYF.

This chain links TRBV19 with TRBJ1-5, with D perhaps TRBD1 (5 bases). This CDR3 region has 16 residues. Germline CDR1 reads LNHDA; CDR2 reads SQIVND (reference sequence). Trimming pared 3 bases from V and 5 bases from J, leaving 17 bases between. Here the CDR3 reads CASSMSSHRRDQPQHF. The DNA of the CDR3 is TGTGCCAGTAGTATGAGTAGTCACAGGAGGGATCAGCCCCAGCATTTT.

As to this clone: This CDR3 is also generated by other DNA sequences in the sample. V usage is TRBV28 and J usage is TRBJ2-2, with 8 bases that match TRBD2. Germline values: CDR1 MDHEN, CDR2 SYDVKM. The V gene end was trimmed by 4 bases and the J gene end by 2 bases; junction bases not matched to a gene: 6. The CDR3 spans 16 residues. The DNA of the CDR3 is TGTGCCAGCAGTTCAAGCGGGGGACCCAACACCGGGGAGCTGTTTTTT. Translation: CASSSSGGPNTGELFF.

A remark on this clone: A junction boundary mismatches the germline segment, possibly from a read error. The chain carries TRBV28 and TRBJ1-4; D gene uncertain. This CDR3 region has 19 residues. Germline V gene data show CDR1 as MDHEN and CDR2 as SYDVKM. CDR3 sequence (DNA): TGTGCCAGCCCCCGTGTCGCCCTGGGCGGCAGGTCAACTAATGAAAACCTGTTTTTT. This translates into CASPRVALGGRSTNENLFF.

This rearrangement joins TRBV7-9 to TRBJ2-7, with 8 bases identical to TRBD2. CDR3 size: 15 residues. Germline V lookup: CDR1 SEHNR, CDR2 FQNEAQ (reference sequence). Trimming removed 5 bases from V and 0 bases from J; junction bases left unmatched: 6. The CDR3 DNA reads TGTGCCAGCAGCCGTAGCGGGGCCCGCTCCTACGAGCAGTACTTC. The encoded protein is CASSRSGARSYEQYF. Together with reference TRBV7-9 and TRBJ2-7, the CDR3 gives the full variable domain: DTGVSQNPRHKITKRGQNVTFRCDPISEHNRLYWYRQTLGQGPEFLTYFQNEAQLEKSRLLSDRFSAERPKGSFSTLEIQRTEQGDSAMYLCASSRSGARSYEQYFGPGTRLTVT.

This sequence joins TRBV23-1 and TRBJ2-7, with 11 bases lining up with TRBD1. TRBV23-1 is an ORF, and what it does is uncertain. The CDR3 extends over 16 amino acids. V shed 4 bases, J shed 0 bases, and the junction held 5 bases outside the gene matches. DNA for the CDR3: TGCGCCAGCAGTCCCGGGACAGGGGGAAGCTCCTACGAGCAGTACTTC. As protein: CASSPGTGGSSYEQYF.